Listed below are T cell receptor beta chains from one sample, sequenced in a study of blood T cell repertoires in COVID-19. TCRdb's copy holds only in-frame clones and misses some; the assay was immunoSEQ multiplex PCR. The table includes approximately 70,000 clones, just over 90% detected once. What was sequenced was peripheral blood. Receptor source: a young woman with acute or convalescent COVID-19. Each CDR3 is given with its conserved first and last residue. A D gene is named only where the DNA matches it firmly. Expanded clones get a size class; other rows say once, few or many, or leave the size out.

NA	TRBV6-5	TRBJ2-7	NA	TGTGCCAGCAGTACCCGACTAGACCGCGAGCAGTACTTC	CASSTRLDREQYF
NA	TRBV4-1	TRBJ1-2	NA	TGCGCCAGCAGCCAAGATGCCGTGGGGGCCGTGGGCTACACCTTC	CASSQDAVGAVGYTF
TRBD1	TRBV19	TRBJ1-2	NA	TGTGCCAGTAGCCCGGGACAGCCAATTAACTATGGCTACACCTTC	CASSPGQPINYGYTF
TRBD1	TRBV11-2	TRBJ1-6	NA	TGTGCCAGCAGCCAAGCAGGGACAGGGAATAATTCACCCCTCCACTTT	CASSQAGTGNNSPLHF
TRBD1	TRBV6-5	TRBJ2-7	NA	TGTGCCAGCAGTTACCGGGGACAGGACTACGAGCAGTACTTC	CASSYRGQDYEQYF
NA	TRBV2	TRBJ1-2	NA	TGTGCCAGCAGTCCGAACTATGGCTACACCTTC	CASSPNYGYTF
NA	TRBV15	TRBJ1-1	NA	TGTGCCACCAGCAGGGCAGGGTTTAGGTTGAACACTGAAGCTTTCTTT	CATSRAGFRLNTEAFF
TRBD1	TRBV10-3	TRBJ1-1	NA	TGTGCCATCAGTCTAGGGGGCGGAAACACTGAAGCTTTCTTT	CAISLGGGNTEAFF
TRBD1	TRBV6-2/TRBV6-3	TRBJ1-5	NA	TGTGCCAGCAGTTACTCGGGACAGAACAATCAGCCCCAGCATTTT	CASSYSGQNNQPQHF
TRBD1	TRBV5-1	TRBJ2-5	NA	TGCGCCAGCAGCAACCGGGACAGGGGGCAGACCCAGTACTTC	CASSNRDRGQTQYF
TRBD1	TRBV28	TRBJ1-3	NA	TGTGCCAGCAAAAGGGACAGGGTGCCTGGAAACACCATATATTTT	CASKRDRVPGNTIYF
NA	TRBV7-9	TRBJ2-1	few	TGTGCCAGCAGCACCCTGGCTACACCGGGACTTATAATCTTC	CASSTLATPGLIIF
TRBD2	TRBV5-1	TRBJ2-1	NA	TGCGCCAGCAGCTTCAATAGCGGGGGCCTAGTCAATGAGCAGTTCTTC	CASSFNSGGLVNEQFF
TRBD1	TRBV19	TRBJ1-5	NA	TGTGCCAGTACTAGGGACAGGGGTAGCAATCAGCCCCAGCATTTT	CASTRDRGSNQPQHF
TRBD1	TRBV11-2	TRBJ2-7	NA	TGTGCCAGCAGCTTAGACCGGGACAGGGTTTACGAGCAGTACTTC	CASSLDRDRVYEQYF
TRBD2	TRBV14	TRBJ2-1	few	TGTGCCAGCAGCTATAGCGGGACGTGGTCCAATGAGCAGTTCTTC	CASSYSGTWSNEQFF
NA	TRBV28	TRBJ1-2	NA	TGTGCCAGCAGTTTTCTGTTGGCGGAACGCTATGGCTACACCTTC	CASSFLLAERYGYTF
TRBD2	TRBV9	TRBJ2-6	NA	TGTGCCAGCAGCGCCCATACTAGCGGAGACGGCTCTGGGGCCAACGTCCTGACTTTC	CASSAHTSGDGSGANVLTF
TRBD1	TRBV4-1	TRBJ1-4	NA	TGCGCCAGCAGCCCCACCGACAGGGGGCTGACTAATGAAAAACTGTTTTTT	CASSPTDRGLTNEKLFF
TRBD1	TRBV7-2	TRBJ2-5	NA	TGTGCCACCTTCTATATCCCGGGACAGGGGGCCGGGACCCAGTACTTC	CATFYIPGQGAGTQYF
NA	TRBV5-5	TRBJ1-5	NA	TGTGCCAGCAGCCCAGACGGAACAGGTGGAATGTATAGCAATCAGCCCCAGCATTTT	CASSPDGTGGMYSNQPQHF
TRBD1	TRBV6-2/TRBV6-3	TRBJ2-7	once	TGTGCCAGCAGTTACCACCGGGACAGGGTCGGCGAGCAGTACTTC	CASSYHRDRVGEQYF
TRBD2	TRBV19	TRBJ2-5	once	TGTGCCAGTAGTACGGGACTAGCACCAAGAGAAGGCCAGTACTTC	CASSTGLAPREGQYF
TRBD2	TRBV7-8	TRBJ2-1	NA	TGTGCCAGCGCCCTAGGGACTAGCGGGAGGGTGAGGGGCAATGAGCAGTTCTTC	CASALGTSGRVRGNEQFF
TRBD1	TRBV7-9	TRBJ2-2	NA	TGTGCCAGCAGTACTCCTCGACAGGGGGACACCGGGGAGCTGTTTTTT	CASSTPRQGDTGELFF
TRBD1	TRBV28	TRBJ2-7	NA	TGTGCCATCAAGAGACAGGGGAACGTAAACGAGCAGTACTTC	CAIKRQGNVNEQYF
NA	TRBV5-6	TRBJ1-1	NA	TGTGCCAGCAGTCTTGATGGGAGGGAGAACACTGAAGCTTTCTTT	CASSLDGRENTEAFF
TRBD1	TRBV6-6	TRBJ1-6	NA	TGTGCCAGCAGGTCCGGGACAGTCGATTCACCCCTCCACTTT	CASRSGTVDSPLHF
TRBD1	TRBV18	TRBJ2-1	NA	TGTGCCAGCTCAACGACAGGGACCCATGAGCAGTTCTTC	CASSTTGTHEQFF
NA	TRBV3-1/TRBV3-2	TRBJ2-1	NA	TGTGCCAGCAGCTCGGCTAGCGAGCCACTATACAATGAGCAGTTCTTC	CASSSASEPLYNEQFF
TRBD1	TRBV7-2	TRBJ1-5	NA	TGTGCCAGCAGCTTAGGGGACAGTAGAAATCAGCCCCAGCATTTT	CASSLGDSRNQPQHF
TRBD1	TRBV3-1/TRBV3-2	TRBJ2-7	NA	TGTGCCAGCAGCCAGGGGACAGGAAGGTTGCACGAGCAGTACTTC	CASSQGTGRLHEQYF
NA	TRBV6-5	TRBJ1-1	NA	TGTGCCAGCAGTTACTTCCGGGAGAACACTGAAGCTTTCTTT	CASSYFRENTEAFF
NA	TRBV2	TRBJ1-1	NA	TGTGCCAGCAAAAGACGAGGCGGCGGCTTGAACACTGAAGCTTTCTTT	CASKRRGGGLNTEAFF
NA	TRBV29-1	TRBJ2-7	NA	TGCAGCGTTGTCGAAGGAGGCTCCTACGAGCAGTACTTC	CSVVEGGSYEQYF
NA	TRBV7-2	TRBJ2-3	once	TGTGCCAGCAGCTTAGACGGGAGAGGGGATACGCAGTATTTT	CASSLDGRGDTQYF
TRBD1	TRBV27	TRBJ2-1	NA	TGTGCCAGCAGGAGGACAGGGGAGGCCAATGAGCAGTTCTTC	CASRRTGEANEQFF
TRBD1	TRBV30	TRBJ2-7	NA	TGTGCCTGGGGAAGGGACAGTTCCTACGAGCAGTACTTC	CAWGRDSSYEQYF
TRBD1	TRBV3-1/TRBV3-2	TRBJ1-6	NA	TGTGCCAGCAGTAGAAGGACAGGTTCCAATTCACCCCTCCACTTT	CASSRRTGSNSPLHF
TRBD1	TRBV29-1	TRBJ1-6	NA	TGCAGCGACTCGACCGGGACAGATAATTCACCCCTCCACTTT	CSDSTGTDNSPLHF
TRBD2	TRBV14	TRBJ2-7	NA	TGTGCCAGCAGGTCGTGGGCTAGCGGGAGTGTTCCCTACGAGCAGTACTTC	CASRSWASGSVPYEQYF
NA	TRBV11-2	TRBJ1-3	NA	TGTGCCAGCAGCGTTGGGGAGTCTGGAAACACCATATATTTT	CASSVGESGNTIYF
NA	TRBV2	TRBJ1-5	NA	TGTGCCAGCAGTGAGAACGGACAGAGCAATCAGCCCCAGCATTTT	CASSENGQSNQPQHF
NA	TRBV2	TRBJ1-5	NA	TGTGCCAGTACCCGGGAGGGGGTAGGTCAGCCCCAGCATTTT	CASTREGVGQPQHF
NA	TRBV28	TRBJ1-1	NA	TGTGCCAGCAGTTCAAATCCCGGGGGAAACACTGAAGCTTTCTTT	CASSSNPGGNTEAFF
TRBD1	TRBV6-7	TRBJ1-5	NA	TGTGCCAACCGGGACAGCAGCAATCAGCCCCAGCATTTT	CANRDSSNQPQHF
TRBD1	TRBV29-1	TRBJ1-5	NA	TGCAGCGTTGGACAGGGGTTTGGTCAGCCCCAGCATTTT	CSVGQGFGQPQHF
TRBD1	TRBV27	TRBJ1-2	once	TGTGCCAGCAGTTTTGACAGGGTCGCTGGCTACACCTTC	CASSFDRVAGYTF
NA	TRBV12-2	TRBJ2-7	NA	TGTGCAAGTCGCTTTACTCCTAGCGGGGCCAACGAGCAGTACTTC	CASRFTPSGANEQYF
TRBD2	TRBV4-3	TRBJ2-1	NA	TGCGCCAGCAGCCGTATGACCGGGACTAGCTATGAGCAGTTCTTC	CASSRMTGTSYEQFF
TRBD1	TRBV28	TRBJ2-3	NA	TGTGCCAGCAGTAAATCAACAGGGGGCTACATCACAGATACGCAGTATTTT	CASSKSTGGYITDTQYF
NA	TRBV5-1	TRBJ2-5	NA	TGCGCCAGCAGCTTGGTGGGGGCTGGGGAGACCCAGTACTTC	CASSLVGAGETQYF
NA	TRBV5-6	TRBJ2-1	NA	TGTGCCAGCAGGGATGGGGACTTCTCCTACAATGAGCAGTTCTTC	CASRDGDFSYNEQFF